A selection of T cell receptor beta chains follows, all from one sample in a study of neurological immune-mediated disorders. TCRdb reprocessed the 5' RACE reads via MiXCR and lists one record per CDR3 protein. The data hold approximately 89,000 distinct CDR3 sequences, with around 14% observed a single time. The sequenced material came from PBMCs. All receptors derive from a female donor with HTLV-1-associated myelopathy (HAM/TSP). CDR3s include the opening cysteine and the closing phenylalanine or tryptophan. The D gene is left open where the match is weak. Size tells how often a clone was seen (once, few, many) or the class of an expanded clone, and some rows leave it out.

>TRBD1|TRBJ2-7|.|TRBV19
CASRGQESEQYF
TGTGCCAGTAGAGGACAGGAATCAGAGCAGTACTTC
>.|TRBJ2-3|.|TRBV7-3
CSSSLTYSRGNTDTQYF
TGTTCCAGCAGCTTAACGTACTCTCGGGGAAACACAGATACGCAGTATTTT
>.|TRBJ2-7|.|TRBV2
CASSEGDPLGYEQYF
TGTGCCAGCAGCGAGGGAGACCCCTTGGGCTACGAGCAGTACTTC
>TRBD1|TRBJ2-2|many|TRBV10-3
CANSGTGSTGELFF
TGTGCCAATTCGGGGACAGGGAGCACCGGGGAGCTGTTTTTT
>.|TRBJ2-7|many|TRBV18
CASSPQGNEQYF
TGTGCCAGCTCACCACAAGGGAACGAGCAGTACTTC
>.|TRBJ2-7|many|TRBV20-1
CSARATGSSYEQYF
TGCAGTGCTAGGGCAACAGGGAGCTCCTACGAGCAGTACTTC
>.|TRBJ2-6|many|TRBV28
CASSLGQPSSGANVLTF
TGTGCCAGCAGTTTAGGGCAGCCCAGCTCTGGGGCCAACGTCCTGACTTTC
>TRBD2|TRBJ2-1|many|TRBV5-1
CASSLVPRPSGGGEQFF
TGCGCCAGCAGCTTGGTCCCTCGCCCGTCGGGGGGAGGTGAGCAGTTCTTC
>.|TRBJ1-1|many|TRBV28
CASGSTEAFF
TGTGCCAGCGGGAGCACTGAAGCTTTCTTT
>.|TRBJ2-1|many|TRBV29-1
CSVLPFLTRDTYNEQFF
TGCAGCGTTCTTCCCTTTTTGACTCGGGATACATACAATGAGCAGTTCTTC
>.|TRBJ2-2|many|TRBV7-9
CASSFGFNTGELFF
TGTGCCAGCAGCTTCGGGTTTAACACCGGGGAGCTGTTTTTT
>.|TRBJ2-7|many|TRBV6-5
CASSKRRGYEQYF
TGTGCCAGCAGTAAGCGTCGGGGCTACGAGCAGTACTTC
>.|TRBJ2-7|many|TRBV28
CASSSWRNSYEQYF
TGTGCCAGCAGTTCATGGAGGAACTCCTACGAGCAGTACTTC
>.|TRBJ2-5|many|TRBV3-1
CASSLEARQETQYF
TGTGCCAGCAGCCTAGAAGCTAGACAAGAGACCCAGTACTTC
>.|TRBJ2-7|many|TRBV14
CASQGSYEQYF
TGTGCCAGCCAGGGCTCCTACGAGCAGTACTTC
>TRBD1|TRBJ1-2|few|TRBV30
CAWWGQGYYGYTF
TGTGCCTGGTGGGGACAGGGGTACTATGGCTACACCTTC
>TRBD1|TRBJ2-1|many|TRBV10-3
CAISGPGQGPNEQFF
TGTGCCATCAGTGGGCCGGGACAGGGCCCCAATGAGCAGTTCTTC
>TRBD2|TRBJ2-3|many|TRBV7-2
CASSLGRGGAADTQYF
TGTGCCAGCAGCTTAGGTCGCGGGGGGGCTGCAGATACGCAGTATTTT
>.|TRBJ1-4|many|TRBV27
CARKICGSQKIKSTNEKLFF
TGTGCCAGAAAAATCTGCGGGTCACAAAAGATCAAATCAACTAATGAAAAACTGTTTTTT
>TRBD2|TRBJ2-3|many|TRBV9
CASSTLAGGGADTQYF
TGTGCCAGCAGCACACTAGCGGGGGGAGGTGCAGATACGCAGTATTTT
>.|TRBJ2-1|.|TRBV12-3/TRBV12-4
CASRNSLDPTDNEQFF
TGTGCCAGCAGAAACTCCCTCGACCCAACAGACAATGAGCAGTTCTTC
>TRBD2|TRBJ2-5|many|TRBV18
CASSPGRGPETQYF
TGTGCCAGCTCACCAGGGAGGGGCCCAGAGACCCAGTACTTC
>.|TRBJ2-3|many|TRBV9
CASGPRITDTQYF
TGTGCCAGCGGCCCGAGGATAACAGATACGCAGTATTTT
>.|TRBJ2-3|many|TRBV5-1
CASSSDHPSTDTQYF
TGCGCCAGCAGCTCCGATCACCCTAGCACAGATACGCAGTATTTT
>.|TRBJ2-7|.|TRBV6-5
CASSYSMATTTYEQYF
TGTGCCAGCAGTTACTCCATGGCGACAACTACCTACGAGCAGTACTTC
>.|TRBJ2-2|.|TRBV15
CATSRDRWPKDAGELFF
TGTGCCACCAGCAGAGATAGGTGGCCAAAGGACGCCGGGGAGCTGTTTTTT
>TRBD2|TRBJ2-1|many|TRBV7-9
CASSPGLRLRNEQFF
TGTGCCAGCAGCCCGGGACTACGTCTTCGGAATGAGCAGTTCTTC
>.|TRBJ2-5|.|TRBV11-2
CASSLGVGVRETQYF
TGTGCCAGCAGCTTAGGGGTCGGGGTGCGGGAGACCCAGTACTTC
>.|TRBJ2-7|many|TRBV5-1
CASSYRQSGGEQYF
TGCGCCAGCAGCTACCGACAGTCCGGGGGCGAGCAGTACTTC
>TRBD2|TRBJ2-3|many|TRBV20-1
CSAGGSSGGSTDTQYF
TGCAGTGCTGGGGGGTCCAGCGGGGGGAGCACAGATACGCAGTATTTT
>.|TRBJ2-2|.|TRBV6-5
CASSYKYITNTGELFF
TGTGCCAGCAGTTACAAGTACATTACCAACACCGGGGAGCTGTTTTTT
>.|TRBJ2-3|many|TRBV4-1
CASSQVSDVDTQYF
TGCGCCAGCAGCCAAGTGAGTGATGTAGATACGCAGTATTTT
>TRBD1|TRBJ2-3|.|TRBV2
CASKWDRATDTQYF
TGTGCCAGCAAATGGGACAGGGCAACAGATACGCAGTATTTT
>.|TRBJ1-6|few|TRBV27
CASSLGVDNSPLHF
TGTGCCAGCAGTTTGGGAGTTGATAATTCACCCCTCCACTTT
>.|TRBJ2-2|many|TRBV5-1
CASSLARGGQDGELFF
TGCGCCAGCAGCTTGGCCAGGGGGGGCCAGGACGGGGAGCTGTTTTTT
>.|TRBJ2-7|.|TRBV5-1
CASSLEPGGTYEQYF
TGCGCCAGCAGCTTGGAACCTGGTGGGACTTACGAGCAGTACTTC
>.|TRBJ1-1|.|TRBV5-1
CASSPGRLDTEAFF
TGCGCCAGCAGCCCGGGACGGCTAGACACTGAAGCTTTCTTT
>.|TRBJ2-1|many|TRBV5-1
CASSQVPYNEQFF
TGCGCCAGCAGCCAGGTCCCCTACAATGAGCAGTTCTTC
>.|TRBJ2-7|many|TRBV5-1
CASSEQAYEQYF
TGCGCCAGCAGTGAGCAGGCCTACGAGCAGTACTTC
>.|TRBJ2-7|many|TRBV18
CASSPLGRSSYEQYF
TGTGCCAGCTCACCATTGGGGAGGTCCTCCTACGAGCAGTACTTC
>.|TRBJ2-1|many|TRBV5-1
CASSLYDTGNEQFF
TGCGCCAGCAGCTTGTATGACACCGGTAATGAGCAGTTCTTC
>.|TRBJ2-7|many|TRBV27
CASGRDREQYF
TGTGCCAGCGGCAGGGATCGCGAGCAGTACTTC
>.|TRBJ1-2|many|TRBV20-1
CSAHGRYYGYTF
TGCAGTGCTCACGGACGGTACTATGGCTACACCTTC
>.|TRBJ1-2|many|TRBV5-1
CASSSTGSSNYGYTF
TGCGCCAGCAGCTCGACAGGATCCTCTAACTATGGCTACACCTTC
>.|TRBJ1-5|many|TRBV5-5
CASSIRDVSQPQHF
TGTGCCAGCAGCATCCGGGACGTTAGTCAGCCCCAGCATTTT
>TRBD1|TRBJ1-6|many|TRBV5-1
CASRPRRDSNSPLHF
TGCGCCAGCAGGCCAAGACGGGACAGTAATTCACCCCTCCACTTT
>.|TRBJ1-2|many|TRBV5-1
CASSLEGGWVLDGYTF
TGCGCCAGCAGCTTGGAGGGGGGTTGGGTTTTGGATGGCTACACCTTC